The clone carrying this TCR beta chain was seen ten or more times. Its specificity is unknown. Deletions cut 4 bases from V and 6 bases from J, with 16 bases between. CDR3 size: 15 residues. CDR1 SGHRS and CDR2 YFSETQ come from the germline V gene. From approximately 430 ng of RNA, a library with molecular barcoded alpha/delta and beta/gamma adaptors was made. TCRdb re-analysed the reads in MiXCR, keeping a single row per CDR3 protein. The data contain nearly 60,000 distinct CDR3 sequences, around 12% of them singletons. The source of the sample is a study of read filtering for tumor transcriptome and immune sequencing. Whole-study context: Revised staging placed roughly 8 patients in R-ISS I, around 15 in II, more than five in III. RNA-seq yielded only about 75 to 1,400 TCR reads, IR-seq about 3.5 to 10.27 million. Transcriptome libraries were built from DNase-treated RNA. The study's findings and limits: Single-read clonotypes: about 81.9% of IR-seq clonotypes (around 4% of reads), about 75% of RNA-seq clonotypes (roughly 45% of reads).

This clonotype was obtained from a donor at least 40 years old with multiple myeloma. Sequenced material: a population of CD138-negative cells sorted from bone marrow. This chain links TRBV5-1 with TRBJ1-4; TRBD1 might be the D (6 bases). Here the CDR3 reads CASSSSGAEDEKLFF. Here the CDR3 DNA reads TGCGCCAGCAGCAGCTCGGGGGCCGAAGATGAAAAACTGTTTTTT.